One and the same sample provided the 4 T cell receptor beta chains below, sequenced in a study of immune characterization of retroperitoneal liposarcoma. TCRdb fed the PCR reads into MiXCR, producing one record per CDR3 protein. The sample lists over 10,000 distinct CDR3 sequences, 47% seen once, with roughly an eighth in the top ten. Sequencing was carried out using tumor tissue. Source of these receptors: a female donor with retroperitoneal liposarcoma.

The chain couples TRBV6-1 to TRBJ2-1, with D tentatively TRBD1 or TRBD2 (5 bases each). Germline loops: CDR1 MNHNS, CDR2 SASEGT. V gave up 6 bases and J gave up 9 bases, with 15 bases separating them. CDR3 length: 13 residues. In DNA, the CDR3 is TGTGCCAGCAGCCAAGTGAGGGGCGGTGAGCAGTTCTTC. Encoded protein: CASSQVRGGEQFF.

The V call is TRBV6-1, the J call TRBJ2-2; 7 nucleotides agree with TRBD2. The junction had 1 base not matched to a gene; V was cut back by 5 bases and J by 7 bases. The CDR3 has 12 amino acids. In germline, CDR1 is MNHNS, CDR2 SASEGT. The CDR3 here is CASSIAGGELFF. Here the CDR3 DNA reads TGTGCCAGCAGTATAGCGGGCGGGGAGCTGTTTTTT.

The CDR3 protein is CASSNNGGGGRNEQYF. The DNA for the CDR3 is TGTGCCAGCAGCAACAATGGCGGGGGTGGGAGAAATGAGCAGTACTTC. This rearrangement joins TRBV6-8 to TRBJ2-4, with 7 bases matching TRBD2. Looked up from germline, CDR1 is MNHGY and CDR2 is SAAAGT. The CDR3 sequence is 16 residues long. Losses at the gene ends were 6 bases for V and 13 bases for J; bases not matched to a gene: 21.

For this clonotype: One base away lies a much larger clone, so this may be a sequencing read error. The genes are TRBV6-8 and TRBJ2-5; D unresolved. The CDR3 consists of 13 residues. V shed 8 bases and J shed 3 bases, with 13 bases lying between them. Germline V gene data show CDR1 as MNHGY and CDR2 as SAAAGT. The CDR3 loop is CASRYHIKETQYF. As DNA, the CDR3 is TGTGCCAGCCGCTACCATATCAAAGAGACCCAGTACTTC.